This T cell receptor (beta chain) came from a study of T cell responses to AZD1222 COVID-19 vaccine. Study-level findings and limits: Most donors were white British and more were female, and clonal diversity was possibly underestimated. Unmutated variant regions are reportedly targeted by nearly half of spike-specific TCRs. Spike-wide vaccine-associated CD4 TCRs dominated at 160-218 and 743-854. The study identified only five to seven AZD1222 recipients as seropositive at baseline.

Per the germline V gene, CDR1 is SGDLS and CDR2 is YYNGEE. V was clipped by 3 bases and J by 6 bases, with 10 bases between them. The CDR3 length is 14 residues. Details on this clone: Its antigen is currently unknown.

Assay: immunoSEQ multiplex PCR; the TCRdb copy retains only in-frame clones and omits some. The sample has around 260,000 clones, 85% to 95% seen once. The TCR was taken from an adult in good health. Source: peripheral blood, taken on day 0 of AZD1222 vaccination. The rearrangement links TRBV9 to TRBJ1-6; the D gene is possibly TRBD1 (5 bases). For the CDR3, the DNA is TGTGCCAGCAGCGCGGGGCCCAGTAATTCACCCCTCCACTTT. Translating gives CASSAGPSNSPLHF.